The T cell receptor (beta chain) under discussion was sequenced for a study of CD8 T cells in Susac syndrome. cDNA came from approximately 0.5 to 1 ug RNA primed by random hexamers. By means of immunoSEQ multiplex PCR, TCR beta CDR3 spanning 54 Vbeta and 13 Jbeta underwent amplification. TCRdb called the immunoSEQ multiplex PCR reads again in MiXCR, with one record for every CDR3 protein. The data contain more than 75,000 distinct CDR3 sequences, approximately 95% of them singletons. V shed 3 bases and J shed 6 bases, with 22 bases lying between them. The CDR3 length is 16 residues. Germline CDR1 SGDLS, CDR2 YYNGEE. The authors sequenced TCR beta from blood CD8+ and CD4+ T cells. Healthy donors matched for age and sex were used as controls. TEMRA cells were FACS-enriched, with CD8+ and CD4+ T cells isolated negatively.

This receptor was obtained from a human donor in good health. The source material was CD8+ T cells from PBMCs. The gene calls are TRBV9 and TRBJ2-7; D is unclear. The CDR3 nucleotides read TGTGCCAGCAGCGGCCCGCGTAGTGGGGTAAGGCGCGAGCAGTACTTC. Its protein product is CASSGPRSGVRREQYF.